These 19 T cell receptor beta chains were all obtained from the same sample, sequenced in a study of radiotherapy plus CTLA-4 blockade in lung cancer. Using immunoSEQ multiplex PCR, the repertoire was profiled, and TCRdb retains in-frame clones only, with some absent. Altogether 60,000 to 70,000 clones are present, around 83% being singletons, with the ten largest covering less than 5%. The sequencing used peripheral blood, collected from a patient treated with radiotherapy plus ipilimumab. These receptors originate from a human donor with non-small cell lung cancer who had a partial response to radiotherapy plus ipilimumab.

This clone was recorded only once. V is TRBV7-2 and J is TRBJ2-5; D possibly corresponds to TRBD1 (7 bases). With 5 bases removed from V and 1 base from J, the gap between germline ends came to 11 bases. In germline, CDR1 is SGHTA, CDR2 FQGNSA. CDR3 length equals 14 residues. The CDR3 here is CASSRQGGQETQYF. The CDR3 DNA sequence: TGTGCCAGCAGCCGACAGGGAGGCCAAGAGACCCAGTACTTC.

V and J are TRBV2 and TRBJ2-7, with TRBD2 matching over 8 bases. The CDR3 covers 15 residues. The junction had 8 bases not matched to a gene; V was cut back by 7 bases and J by 0 bases. The germline gives CDR1 SNHLY, CDR2 FYNNEI. The CDR3 region is CASIRLATSSYEQYF. The CDR3 coding sequence is TGTGCCAGCATCAGACTAGCGACCAGCTCCTACGAGCAGTACTTC.

The chain carries TRBV7-8 and TRBJ2-7; TRBD2 agrees at 7 bases. Unmatched junction bases numbered 8, after V lost 6 bases and J lost 0 bases. CDR1 and CDR2 (germline): SGHVS, FQNEAQ. The CDR3 has 15 amino acids. The CDR3 sequence: CASRPLALSSYEQYF. The DNA for the CDR3 is TGTGCCAGCAGACCACTAGCGCTGAGCTCCTACGAGCAGTACTTC.

This clone has a single count. V usage is TRBV7-2 and J usage is TRBJ1-2, with D perhaps matching TRBD1 (6 bases). Per the germline V gene, CDR1 is SGHTA and CDR2 is FQGNSA. The ends were cut back, 4 bases at V and 5 bases at J, with 14 bases in the middle. The CDR3 is 14 amino acids. The CDR3 is CASSSVRGQYGYTF. The CDR3 coding sequence is TGTGCCAGCAGCTCAGTCAGGGGCCAGTATGGCTACACCTTC.

This chain connects TRBV7-2 to TRBJ1-2, with unresolved D. The ends were cut back, 5 bases at V and 7 bases at J, with 17 bases in the middle. The CDR3 is 14 residues long. Germline CDR1 reads SGHTA; CDR2 reads FQGNSA. The CDR3 is CASSLDGNGGGYTF. The DNA for the CDR3 is TGTGCCAGCAGCCTTGACGGGAACGGAGGTGGCTACACCTTC.

This clone has just a few counts. The chain carries TRBV5-1 and TRBJ2-2; 8 positions match TRBD1. Germline-derived CDR1 and CDR2 are SGHRS and YFSETQ. The CDR3 sequence is 16 residues long. The junction had 8 bases not matched to a gene; V was cut back by 3 bases and J by 4 bases. This CDR3 reads CASSYIRGPGTGELFF. Here the CDR3 DNA reads TGCGCCAGCAGCTATATCAGGGGGCCCGGCACCGGGGAGCTGTTTTTT.

The J gene is TRBJ1-2, the V gene TRBV6-1; possibly TRBD1 for D (5 bases). V was trimmed by 7 bases and J by 2 bases, leaving 11 bases between them. Germline-derived CDR1 and CDR2 are MNHNS and SASEGT. This CDR3 has 13 residues. The CDR3 sequence is CASIGAGNYGYTF. The CDR3 DNA reads as TGTGCCAGCATAGGGGCCGGGAACTATGGCTACACCTTC.

This clone showed up just once. The V gene is TRBV9, the J gene TRBJ1-6, with no clear D. The V and J ends lost 3 bases and 9 bases respectively, with 10 bases between them. The CDR3 consists of 13 residues. CDR1 and CDR2 from the germline V gene are SGDLS and YYNGEE. In DNA, the CDR3 is TGTGCCAGCAGCGCCACCCCAGGTTCACCCCTCCACTTT. Translation gives CASSATPGSPLHF.

With regard to this clone: Since no conserved phenylalanine or tryptophan closes the CDR3, a read error is the likely cause. The V call is TRBV30, the J call TRBJ1-1; a possible D gene is TRBD1 (5 bases). The CDR3 covers 14 residues. Trimming stripped 3 bases from V and 0 bases from J, with 11 bases between. Germline-derived CDR1 and CDR2 are GTSNPN and SVGIG (reference sequence). The CDR3 reads CAWSRQRLNTEAFL. CDR3 DNA: TGTGCCTGGAGCCGACAGAGGTTGAACACTGAAGCTTTCCTT.

This CDR3 is CASSLSGAGNTIYF. The DNA for the CDR3 is TGCGCCAGCAGCTTGAGTGGGGCAGGAAACACCATATATTTT. This chain joins TRBV5-1 and TRBJ1-3; a possible D gene is TRBD1 (5 bases). Germline V gene sequence: CDR1 SGHRS, CDR2 YFSETQ. The CDR3 length is 14 residues. Trimming stripped 1 base from V and 4 bases from J, with 9 bases between.

V usage is TRBV2 and J usage is TRBJ2-5, with D possibly TRBD2 on 5 matching bases. V lost 4 bases and J lost 7, with 16 bases in between. The CDR3 is 14 amino acids. CDR1 and CDR2 (germline): SNHLY, FYNNEI. The CDR3 spells CASSVRGGPGTQYF. The CDR3 nucleotides read TGTGCCAGCAGTGTGCGTGGCGGGCCCGGGACCCAGTACTTC. Full variable domain (remainder filled in from reference TRBV2 and TRBJ2-5): EPEVTQTPSHQVTQMGQEVILRCVPISNHLYFYWYRQILGQKVEFLVSFYNNEISEKSEIFDDQFSVERPDGSNFTLKIRSTKLEDSAMYFCASSVRGGPGTQYFGPGTRLLVL.

V is TRBV30 and J is TRBJ1-2; no definite D call. Germline lookup yields CDR1 GTSNPN and CDR2 SVGIG (reference sequence). This CDR3 spans 13 amino acids. The V and J ends lost 2 bases and 4 bases respectively, with 11 bases between them. The CDR3 region has the DNA TGTGCCTGGAGTCCCCAAGCCGGCTATGGCTACACCTTC. It encodes CAWSPQAGYGYTF.

The chain links TRBV4-1 to TRBJ1-2; 7 bases are shared with TRBD1. Trimming removed 3 bases from V and 2 bases from J; junction bases left unmatched: 0. The CDR3 has 13 amino acids. CDR1 is MGHRA and CDR2 is YSYEKL in the germline V gene. CDR3 sequence reads: CASSHRGNYGYTF. CDR3 bases: TGCGCCAGCAGCCACAGGGGGAACTATGGCTACACCTTC.

The chain has TRBV5-8 and TRBJ2-5, with D hard to call. Trimming pared 1 base from V and 1 base from J, leaving 8 bases between. The germline CDR1 and CDR2 sequences are SGHTS and YDEGEE. The CDR3 is made up of 14 amino acids. The CDR3 region has the DNA TGTGCCAGCAGCTTGTATGGAGTCCAAGAGACCCAGTACTTC. Its protein is CASSLYGVQETQYF.

The chain carries TRBV28 and TRBJ2-1; 10 nucleotides line up with TRBD2. The ends lost 6 bases at V and 15 bases at J; junction bases unmatched: 17. This CDR3 has 15 residues. Germline assignment: CDR1 MDHEN and CDR2 SYDVKM. The chain's CDR3 is CASSLGGSGRAPTFF. CDR3 in DNA: TGTGCCAGCAGCCTCGGGGGGAGCGGGAGGGCCCCTACGTTCTTC.

The V and J genes are TRBV30 and TRBJ2-7; D gene uncertain. The CDR3 runs 13 residues. Deletions cut 3 bases from V and 3 bases from J, with 12 bases between. The germline CDR1 and CDR2 sequences are GTSNPN and SVGIG (reference sequence). The CDR3 reads CAWSGTARYEQYF. As DNA, the CDR3 is TGTGCCTGGAGCGGAACAGCTCGCTACGAGCAGTACTTC.

The chain combines TRBV27 with TRBJ2-5, with TRBD2 matching over 7 bases. Matching the DNA end better, TRBJ2-7 makes the J call doubtful. Looked up from germline, CDR1 is MNHEY and CDR2 is SMNVEV (reference sequence). CDR3 length: 14 residues. Here the CDR3 reads CASSLWPGRDEQYF. The CDR3 nucleotides read TGTGCCAGCAGTTTATGGCCAGGGAGGGACGAGCAGTACTTC.

The chain links TRBV9 to TRBJ1-3; D remains unclear. V lost 0 bases to trimming and J lost 4 bases, with 8 bases between them. CDR1 SGDLS and CDR2 YYNGEE come from the germline V gene. CDR3 length equals 14 residues. The CDR3 loop reads CASSVGGWGNTIYF. The CDR3 bases are TGTGCCAGCAGCGTAGGAGGGTGGGGAAACACCATATATTTT.

J is TRBJ2-1 and V is TRBV18; D may be TRBD1 (6 bases). V lost 4 bases and J 5 bases, leaving 15 bases between the germline ends. The CDR3 totals 15 residues. CDR1 and CDR2 from the germline V gene are KGHSH and LQKENI. CDR3 region: CASSLNRVLDNEQFF. In DNA, the CDR3 is TGTGCCAGCTCACTTAACAGGGTTTTGGACAATGAGCAGTTCTTC.